This T cell receptor (beta chain) appears in the sequencing data of a study of blood T cell repertoires in COVID-19. Only in-frame clones appear in the TCRdb table, and some are missing; sequencing was by immunoSEQ multiplex PCR. The sample carries about 180,000 clones, approximately 85% recorded once. The CDR3 runs 13 residues. Trimming pared 8 bases from V and 1 base from J, leaving 11 bases between. CDR1 is LGHDT and CDR2 is YNNKEL in the germline V gene (reference sequence). The gene calls are TRBV3-1 (or the pseudogene TRBV3-2) and TRBJ1-1; D is unclear. Sequencing was done on a sample of PBMCs or T cells enriched from blood (not recorded which). This receptor was identified in a man aged 40-49 years who had recovered from COVID-19. The CDR3 reads CASLGLGNTEAFF. In DNA form, the CDR3 reads TGTGCCAGCCTAGGACTTGGGAACACTGAAGCTTTCTTT.